The 3 T cell receptor beta chains reported below all come from one sample, sequenced in a study of blood T cell repertoires in COVID-19. Repertoires were generated with immunoSEQ multiplex PCR, while TCRdb's copy carries only in-frame clones and drops some. This sample has tens of thousands of clones; around 90% occur once, and the top ten carry about 7%. The sequenced sample was peripheral blood. The receptors stem from a man aged 70-80 years with acute or convalescent COVID-19.

The V and J genes are TRBV5-1 and TRBJ1-2; TRBD1 matches 9 bases. V was clipped by 3 bases and J by 4 bases; unmatched bases: 10. The CDR3 runs 16 residues. Germline CDR1 and CDR2: SGHRS and YFSETQ. Written as DNA, the CDR3 is TGCGCCAGCAGCTCGGCCGGGGGACAGGGTTCCTATGGCTACACCTTC. It translates to CASSSAGGQGSYGYTF.

The V gene is TRBV30, the J gene TRBJ2-1, with TRBD1 identical over 12 bases. V shed 2 bases and J 5 bases; nucleotides not matched to a gene: 4. CDR3 length: 15 amino acids. Germline CDR1 is GTSNPN and CDR2 is SVGIG (reference sequence). The CDR3 coding sequence is TGTGCCTGGAGTTTACGGGACAGGGGGCACAATGAGCAGTTCTTC. It specifies CAWSLRDRGHNEQFF.

V and J are TRBV6-5 and TRBJ2-7, with 8 bases fitting TRBD2. Germline V gene sequence: CDR1 MNHEY, CDR2 SVGAGI. The CDR3 has 16 amino acids. Losses at the gene ends were 4 bases for V and 3 bases for J; bases not matched to a gene: 11. CDR3 DNA: TGTGCCAGCAGTTCGAGCGGGAGTATGCTTTACTACGAGCAGTACTTC. This gives the protein CASSSSGSMLYYEQYF.